A selection of T cell receptor beta chains follows, all from one sample in a study of cytomegalovirus exposure and HLA in healthy donors. Repertoires were generated with immunoSEQ multiplex PCR, while TCRdb's copy carries only in-frame clones and drops some. Counted here are some 170,000 clones, around nine tenths occurring once; the ten biggest clones make up roughly 1.3%. Material: PBMCs. The receptors originated from a woman aged 25 to 39 in good health and CMV-seronegative. Each CDR3 is given without its conserved first and last residue. A D gene is named only where the DNA matches it firmly. Size is stated for part of the rows, as once, few or many counts, or as a class when the clone is expanded.

j_call v_call d_call clone_size cdr3_aa
TRBJ1-5 TRBV6-1 . . ASSEGGLGNQPQH
TRBJ1-2 TRBV2 TRBD1 . ASSPGQGSYGYT
TRBJ1-1 TRBV18 . . ASSPLQGNTEAF
TRBJ1-5 TRBV5-6 TRBD1 . ASSLGGAGQPQH
TRBJ1-1 TRBV5-6 . once ASSPGEGMNTEAF
TRBJ2-7 TRBV4-1 TRBD2 . ASSLSTGLAGGSSYEQY
TRBJ2-3 TRBV9 . . ASSEPYRGRLADTQY
TRBJ1-2 TRBV5-6 . . ASKDRGINYGYT
TRBJ2-7 TRBV11-2 . . ASSHTPAGPEQY
TRBJ1-5 TRBV6-6 . . ASSLRQGGNQPQH
TRBJ1-2 TRBV9 . once ASSVMGASYGYT
TRBJ2-7 TRBV6-5 TRBD2 . ASRDSGGAREQY
TRBJ2-2 TRBV4-2 TRBD2 . ASSPPSGGAGGTGELF
TRBJ1-2 TRBV4-2 TRBD1 . ASSQDWDRGRPANYGYT
TRBJ2-5 TRBV30 . . AWSGGPETQY
TRBJ1-2 TRBV5-1 TRBD1 . ASSTDPGQGSRANYGYT
TRBJ1-1 TRBV29-1 . . SVEGAWLNTEAF
TRBJ2-7 TRBV6-1 . . ASSDLARGYEQY
TRBJ1-1 TRBV9 . . ASSQTGRGTEAF
TRBJ1-4 TRBV29-1 TRBD1 . SVEDRGTKKLF
TRBJ2-7 TRBV7-2 . once ASSLARDFLYEQY
TRBJ1-1 TRBV2 TRBD1 . ASSDSGGARTEAF
TRBJ2-3 TRBV30 TRBD2 . AWSANSGGTFSDTQY
TRBJ1-3 TRBV6-5 . . ASSWPGRPGNTIY
TRBJ1-2 TRBV6-6 TRBD1 . ASSWDRVGGYT
TRBJ1-5 TRBV6-1 . once ASSTGISLDQPQH
TRBJ2-2 TRBV7-9 TRBD2 . ASSFRTSGGYTGELF
TRBJ2-5 TRBV7-6 TRBD2 . ASSLNSGWSETQY
TRBJ2-2 TRBV5-1 TRBD2 . ASSFQLAGVPSTGELF
TRBJ1-3 TRBV5-1 TRBD1 once ASSSGQGGNTIY
TRBJ2-5 TRBV6-5 . . ASSYWGQQETQY
TRBJ2-3 TRBV15 . . ATSRLTGLPTQY
TRBJ1-1 TRBV10-3 . . AISESTYSRSTEAF
TRBJ2-3 TRBV6-1 . . ASSKTEVTDTQY
TRBJ2-2 TRBV29-1 TRBD2 . SVVLAGVRDTGELF
TRBJ1-2 TRBV2 TRBD1 few ASSPDRGGQGYT
TRBJ2-6 TRBV4-2 TRBD1 . ASSQETGGTGANVLT
TRBJ2-7 TRBV5-1 . . ASSLRLNLYEQY
TRBJ2-7 TRBV5-6 TRBD1 . ASSPGTATYEQY
TRBJ2-7 TRBV7-8 TRBD2 . ASSHQRGGRSEQY
TRBJ2-1 TRBV2 TRBD2 . ASRPTSGGAIEQF
TRBJ2-2 TRBV27 TRBD2 . ASSRGGYTGELF
TRBJ2-3 TRBV11-2 . . ASSLEEGRLGTDTQY
TRBJ2-2 TRBV9 TRBD1 . ASSGRQGATPNTGELF
TRBJ1-2 TRBV7-8 . . ASSPHNYGYT
TRBJ1-2 TRBV5-4 TRBD1 . ASSGEGTDSYGYT
TRBJ2-3 TRBV5-6 TRBD2 . ASSFWRLAESTDTQY
TRBJ2-5 TRBV5-1 . . ASSSQYQETQY
TRBJ2-7 TRBV5-6 TRBD1 . ASSPGQGGHEQY
TRBJ1-1 TRBV7-9 . . ASSLAPGNTEAF
TRBJ2-3 TRBV12-2 . once ASRLDELSFVGGTGTQY
TRBJ1-1 TRBV5-1 TRBD1 . ASSLWTGEAF
TRBJ2-7 TRBV25-1 . . ASSVVQEQY
TRBJ1-5 TRBV19 . . ASAGGNQPQH
TRBJ1-1 TRBV27 TRBD1 . ASSLRATGGWRDTEAF
TRBJ1-5 TRBV6-1 TRBD1 . ASSEGPPGQGFGQPQH
TRBJ1-6 TRBV19 . many ASRRVSHNSPLH